This TCR beta chain was recovered during a study of shared clonotypes between healthy human individuals. As for the study in general: The study enrolled a couple of women and a few men aged 18 to 49.

Only Caucasian adults living in Nashville, Tennessee served as donors. CD45RA-negative memory and CD45RA+ naive subsets were split from the CD4+ cells. Germline values: CDR1 WNHNN, CDR2 SYGVQD (reference sequence). The CDR3 spans 14 residues. The V end lost 3 bases, the J end lost 1 base, and 7 bases lay between the germline ends. Per the original methods: Junction-only immunoSEQ sequences carried no quality scores, so filtering differed. Profiling relied on immunoSEQ multiplex PCR, and the TCRdb table lists in-frame clones only, not all of them. V and J calls and clone size are copied from that table; D and trimming were computed from the DNA. The sample holds hundreds of thousands of clones, about two thirds seen once.

The sequencing input was memory CD4+ T cells sorted from blood. Subset defined: CD45RA-negative fraction. This receptor was taken from a woman in her twenties or thirties in good health. This chain links TRBV10-1 with TRBJ1-3; no definite D call. In nucleotides, the CDR3 is TGCGCCAGCAGTGAAGGCGGTTCTGGAAACACCATATATTTT. It yields the protein CASSEGGSGNTIYF.